The rows below give T cell receptor beta chains drawn from one sample of a study of beta chain features in type 1 diabetes. TCRdb keeps only in-frame clones here, not all; method: immunoSEQ multiplex PCR. The sample has a few hundred thousand clones, over 11% seen once. Sequenced sample: naive CD4+ T cells from blood. The receptors stem from a man aged 25-45 years in good health. Each CDR3 is given with its conserved first and last residue. The order of the fields is CDR3 length, V gene, clone size, J gene, D gene, CDR3 protein, CDR3 DNA. A D gene is named only where the DNA matches it firmly. Some rows mark clone size as missing; the rest say once, few, many or name a class of expanded clone.

>16|TRBV7-2|few|TRBJ2-3|NA
CASHGGPGRGTDTQYF
TGTGCCAGCCACGGGGGGCCGGGACGGGGCACAGATACGCAGTATTTT
>13|TRBV6-5|NA|TRBJ2-7|NA
CASSSREDYEQYF
TGTGCCAGCAGTTCACGTGAGGACTACGAGCAGTACTTC
>17|TRBV30|NA|TRBJ1-3|NA
CAWSDVRVGAHGNTIYF
TGTGCCTGGAGTGACGTCCGAGTTGGGGCCCATGGAAACACCATATATTTT
>15|TRBV5-4|NA|TRBJ1-5|NA
CASSRDGKVGQPQHF
TGTGCCAGCAGCCGGGACGGGAAAGTCGGTCAGCCCCAGCATTTT
>16|TRBV4-1|NA|TRBJ2-3|NA
CASSQVNRVGTDTQYF
TGCGCCAGCAGCCAAGTGAACAGGGTGGGGACAGATACGCAGTATTTT
>13|TRBV30|NA|TRBJ2-1|NA
CAWSVNQPSEQFF
TGTGCCTGGAGTGTAAATCAGCCTAGTGAGCAGTTCTTC
>14|TRBV9|few|TRBJ1-1|NA
CASSVVPGNTEAFF
TGTGCCAGCAGCGTAGTGCCAGGGAACACTGAAGCTTTCTTT
>14|TRBV7-8|NA|TRBJ2-2|NA
CASSFSGVTGELFF
TGTGCCAGCAGCTTTTCAGGGGTCACCGGGGAGCTGTTTTTT
>17|TRBV30|NA|TRBJ2-3|NA
CAWSVMVVREAGNTQYF
TGTGCCTGGAGTGTAATGGTTGTTAGAGAGGCCGGGAATACGCAGTATTTT
>16|TRBV30|few|TRBJ2-6|NA
CAWSSAGNSGANVLTF
TGTGCCTGGAGTTCTGCCGGCAACTCTGGGGCCAACGTCCTGACTTTC
>14|TRBV11-2|NA|TRBJ2-7|TRBD2
CASRLAGSSYEQYF
TGTGCCAGCAGACTAGCGGGGAGCTCCTACGAGCAGTACTTC
>17|TRBV9|few|TRBJ2-3|TRBD2
CASSVGVAGARTDTQYF
TGTGCCAGCAGCGTGGGGGTAGCGGGAGCCCGAACAGATACGCAGTATTTT
>16|TRBV28|NA|TRBJ2-3|NA
CASSAWGKASTDTQYF
TGTGCCAGCAGCGCCTGGGGGAAAGCTAGCACAGATACGCAGTATTTT
>15|TRBV4-3|NA|TRBJ1-6|TRBD1
CASSRGQGVDSPLHF
TGCGCCAGCAGCAGGGGACAGGGGGTCGATTCACCCCTCCACTTT
>13|TRBV7-3|few|TRBJ2-3|NA
CASSLSSTDTQYF
TGTGCCAGCAGCTTAAGCAGCACAGATACGCAGTATTTT
>14|TRBV4-3|few|TRBJ2-6|NA
CASSQFSGANVLTF
TGCGCCAGCAGCCAATTCTCTGGGGCCAACGTCCTGACTTTC
>17|TRBV4-3|NA|TRBJ2-2|TRBD2
CASSHRLAGRNTGELFF
TGCGCCAGCAGCCACCGACTAGCGGGGCGGAACACCGGGGAGCTGTTTTTT
>12|TRBV19|few|TRBJ1-2|NA
CATNRDELGYTF
TGTGCCACCAACCGGGACGAGTTGGGCTACACCTTC
>14|TRBV7-2|NA|TRBJ1-3|NA
CASSPSSAGNTIYF
TGTGCCAGCAGCCCGAGTAGCGCTGGAAACACCATATATTTT
>14|TRBV10-3|NA|TRBJ2-3|NA
CAISEGHGTDTQYF
TGTGCCATCAGTGAGGGACACGGCACAGATACGCAGTATTTT
>14|TRBV2|NA|TRBJ2-3|NA
CASSEGLSTDTQYF
TGTGCCAGCAGTGAAGGGCTTAGCACAGATACGCAGTATTTT
>12|TRBV9|few|TRBJ2-3|NA
CASSPVVGAQYF
TGTGCCAGCAGCCCTGTAGTAGGAGCGCAGTATTTT
>12|TRBV7-9|few|TRBJ1-2|NA
CASSLTGYGYTF
TGTGCCAGCAGCTTAACTGGCTATGGCTACACCTTC
>15|TRBV9|NA|TRBJ1-2|NA
CASSVARTVVGGYTF
TGTGCCAGCAGCGTAGCGAGGACCGTGGTAGGTGGCTACACCTTC
>12|TRBV29-1|NA|TRBJ2-2|NA
CSVARGTGELFF
NA
>13|TRBV5-1|few|TRBJ2-2|NA
CASSMSDTGELFF
TGCGCCAGCAGCATGTCGGATACCGGGGAGCTGTTTTTT
>12|TRBV4-3|few|TRBJ1-2|NA
CASSLRGDGYTF
TGCGCCAGCAGCCTTCGGGGGGATGGCTACACCTTC
>14|TRBV9|NA|TRBJ1-3|NA
CASSVAYSGNTIYF
TGTGCCAGCAGCGTAGCGTACTCTGGAAACACCATATATTTT
>16|TRBV30|few|TRBJ2-3|NA
CAWSVQLGQGGDTQYF
TGTGCCTGGAGTGTACAGCTAGGGCAGGGTGGAGATACGCAGTATTTT
>15|TRBV5-6|once|TRBJ1-3|NA
CASSLQGFSGNTIYF
TGTGCCAGCAGCTTGCAGGGGTTCTCTGGAAACACCATATATTTT
>15|TRBV9|NA|TRBJ2-3|NA
CASSVVGIGTDTQYF
TGTGCCAGCAGCGTAGTAGGGATTGGCACAGATACGCAGTATTTT
>13|TRBV7-2|NA|TRBJ2-5|NA
CASSPRTQETQYF
TGTGCCAGCAGCCCCAGGACTCAAGAGACCCAGTACTTC